This entry lists 18 T cell receptor beta chains sequenced from one sample in a study of CD8 T cells in Susac syndrome. cDNA came from 0.5 to 1 ug RNA primed by random hexamers. TCRdb processed the immunoSEQ multiplex PCR reads anew with MiXCR; each CDR3 protein has one entry. The sample shows 200,000 to 250,000 distinct CDR3 sequences, about 90% of them seen only once. Sequencing was carried out using CD8+ T cells from PBMCs. The receptors come from a human donor with multiple sclerosis.

This chain joins TRBV29-1 and TRBJ2-1, with 11 bases aligning to TRBD2. This CDR3 region has 14 residues. Looked up from germline, CDR1 is SQVTM and CDR2 is ANQGSEA. V lost 2 bases, J lost 5 bases, and 2 bases stayed unmatched. This CDR3 is CSVEPTSGNNEQFF. CDR3 sequence (DNA): TGCAGCGTTGAACCGACTAGCGGGAACAATGAGCAGTTCTTC.

V gene TRBV4-3 combines with J gene TRBJ2-5, with 8 bases identical to TRBD1. Germline values: CDR1 LGHNA, CDR2 YSLEER. V gave up 5 bases and J gave up 2 bases; unmatched junction bases: 4. This CDR3 is 14 amino acids long. CDR3 residues: CASSKRQGQETQYF. The CDR3 DNA reads as TGCGCCAGCAGCAAGAGACAGGGGCAAGAGACCCAGTACTTC.

V gene TRBV28 combines with J gene TRBJ1-6; tentatively, D is TRBD1 (5 bases). This CDR3 spans 16 amino acids. Germline loops: CDR1 MDHEN, CDR2 SYDVKM. Trimming cost V 5 bases and J 7 bases, with 18 bases left between them. CDR3 in amino acids: CASSPLGGGRNSPLHF. The CDR3 DNA is TGTGCCAGCAGTCCCCTCGGGGGGGGACGGAATTCACCCCTCCACTTT.

The gene calls are TRBV2 and TRBJ2-7, with unresolved D. V was trimmed by 6 bases and J by 10 bases, leaving 16 bases between them. CDR3 length: 12 residues. Germline V gene sequence: CDR1 SNHLY, CDR2 FYNNEI. The CDR3 reads CASSPWPNHQYF. The CDR3 nucleotides are TGTGCCAGCAGCCCCTGGCCCAATCATCAGTACTTC.

The V and J genes are TRBV12-3 or TRBV12-4 and TRBJ1-1; the D is unclear. The CDR3 is made up of 14 amino acids. V lost 6 bases and J lost 0, with 11 bases in between. CDR3 bases: TGTGCCAGCAGACCGACGGGTGTGAACACTGAAGCTTTCTTT. This gives the protein CASRPTGVNTEAFF.

The chain couples TRBV7-9 to TRBJ2-5; D ambiguous. CDR1 SEHNR and CDR2 FQNEAQ come from the germline V gene (reference sequence). The V and J ends lost 4 bases and 2 bases respectively, with 14 bases between them. The CDR3 extends over 15 amino acids. Here the CDR3 reads CASSSLLGKQETQYF. As DNA, the CDR3 is TGTGCCAGCAGCTCGCTTTTGGGGAAACAAGAGACCCAGTACTTC.

The V gene is TRBV4-1, the J gene TRBJ1-2; 10 bases fit TRBD1. V lost 0 bases to trimming and J lost 4 bases; unmatched junction nucleotides: 5. The CDR3 is 16 residues long. From germline, CDR1 is MGHRA and CDR2 YSYEKL. The CDR3 coding sequence is TGCGCCAGCAGCCAAGATCACGGGACAGGGGTCTATGGCTACACCTTC. Protein product: CASSQDHGTGVYGYTF.

J is TRBJ1-1 and V is TRBV5-1; 10 bases are a match to TRBD1. J was trimmed by 4 bases and V by 3 bases; bases with no gene match: 3. From germline, CDR1 is SGHRS and CDR2 YFSETQ. The CDR3 is made up of 14 amino acids. The CDR3 sequence: CASSWTGGSTEAFF. The CDR3 nucleotides read TGCGCCAGCAGCTGGACAGGGGGAAGCACTGAAGCTTTCTTT.

The chain uses TRBV24-1 and TRBJ2-7; D not certain. This CDR3 contains 11 residues. Germline lookup yields CDR1 KGHDR and CDR2 SFDVKD. The germline V and J ends were trimmed by 10 bases and 2 bases, with 8 bases remaining between them. The CDR3 nucleotides are TGTGCCACAGGAGATACCTACGAGCAGTACTTC. Protein sequence: CATGDTYEQYF.

This clonotype was seen just once. The rearrangement uses TRBV12-3 or TRBV12-4 and TRBJ2-2; D uncertain. CDR3 length: 13 amino acids. V was cut by 4 bases and J by 5 bases, with 8 bases left in between. Here the CDR3 DNA reads TGTGCCAGCAGTTCCGTGGATACCGGGGAGCTGTTTTTT. It specifies CASSSVDTGELFF.

The chain joins TRBV7-8 to TRBJ2-1; 11 bases map to TRBD2. This CDR3 region has 16 residues. Germline V gene sequence: CDR1 SGHVS, CDR2 FQNEAQ. Losses at the gene ends were 5 bases for V and 11 bases for J; bases not matched to a gene: 14. This chain's CDR3 is CASSPTTSGSPRKQFF. In DNA form, the CDR3 reads TGTGCCAGCAGCCCGACCACTAGCGGGAGCCCTAGAAAGCAGTTCTTC.

J is TRBJ2-1 and V is TRBV30, with D perhaps TRBD1 (6 bases). CDR3 length: 17 residues. Germline assignment: CDR1 GTSNPN and CDR2 SVGIG (reference sequence). Between the trimmed V and J ends, which lost 4 bases and 4 bases, there was a span of 23 bases. The CDR3 DNA reads TGTGCCTGGACTCTCCAATCGGGACAATGGGGATACAATGAGCAGTTCTTC. It specifies CAWTLQSGQWGYNEQFF.

The chain employs TRBV25-1 and TRBJ2-7; D is unclear. CDR3 size: 12 residues. Trimming removed 2 bases from V and 4 bases from J, with 6 bases in between. Germline CDR1 is MGHDK and CDR2 is SYGVNS. CDR3 sequence (DNA): TGTGCCAGCAGTGAAGTCGAGTACGAGCAGTACTTC. This translates into CASSEVEYEQYF.

The V and J genes are TRBV29-1 and TRBJ1-1, with D unclear. The CDR3 is 12 amino acids. Trimming shortened V by 1 base and J by 7 bases, and 10 bases separated the two germline ends. Germline loops: CDR1 SQVTM, CDR2 ANQGSEA. The CDR3 DNA sequence: TGCAGCGTTGAAGGGGGTGGGGTTGAAGCTTTCTTT. It translates to CSVEGGGVEAFF.

This chain links TRBV6-5 with TRBJ1-2; no firm D call. The germline gives CDR1 MNHEY, CDR2 SVGAGI. V dropped 2 bases and J dropped 5 bases, with 12 bases sitting between them. The CDR3 runs to 14 residues. The CDR3 loop reads CASSYQSDSYGYTF. CDR3 bases: TGTGCCAGCAGTTACCAATCAGATTCGTATGGCTACACCTTC.

V and J are TRBV20-1 and TRBJ2-6; D is unclear. Between the trimmed V and J ends, which lost 0 bases and 0 bases, there was a span of 6 bases. This CDR3 region has 15 residues. In germline, CDR1 is DFQATT, CDR2 SNEGSKA (reference sequence). Here the CDR3 reads CSARDEVSGANVLTF. DNA of the CDR3: TGCAGTGCTAGAGATGAGGTCTCTGGGGCCAACGTCCTGACTTTC.

This sequence joins TRBV20-1 and TRBJ2-7; D unresolved. Trimming pared 6 bases from V and 1 base from J, leaving 16 bases between. The CDR3 consists of 14 residues. Germline V lookup: CDR1 DFQATT, CDR2 SNEGSKA (reference sequence). The CDR3 region has the DNA TGCAGTGCCTCGGAACTCCTGGGATCCTACGAGCAGTACTTC. It encodes CSASELLGSYEQYF.

The chain combines TRBV30 with TRBJ2-7, with D perhaps matching TRBD1 (6 bases). CDR1 and CDR2 (germline): GTSNPN, SVGIG (reference sequence). The CDR3 covers 14 residues. With 0 bases removed from V and 5 bases from J, the gap between germline ends came to 14 bases. DNA for the CDR3: TGTGCCTGGAGTGTACTAGGGGGTCAAAACGAGCAGTACTTC. The encoded protein is CAWSVLGGQNEQYF. The full variable domain, rest sourced from reference TRBV30 and TRBJ2-7, is SQTIHQWPATLVQPVGSPLSLECTVEGTSNPNLYWYRQAAGRGLQLLFYSVGIGQISSEVPQNLSASRPQDRQFILSSKKLLLSDSGFYLCAWSVLGGQNEQYFGPGTRLTVT.